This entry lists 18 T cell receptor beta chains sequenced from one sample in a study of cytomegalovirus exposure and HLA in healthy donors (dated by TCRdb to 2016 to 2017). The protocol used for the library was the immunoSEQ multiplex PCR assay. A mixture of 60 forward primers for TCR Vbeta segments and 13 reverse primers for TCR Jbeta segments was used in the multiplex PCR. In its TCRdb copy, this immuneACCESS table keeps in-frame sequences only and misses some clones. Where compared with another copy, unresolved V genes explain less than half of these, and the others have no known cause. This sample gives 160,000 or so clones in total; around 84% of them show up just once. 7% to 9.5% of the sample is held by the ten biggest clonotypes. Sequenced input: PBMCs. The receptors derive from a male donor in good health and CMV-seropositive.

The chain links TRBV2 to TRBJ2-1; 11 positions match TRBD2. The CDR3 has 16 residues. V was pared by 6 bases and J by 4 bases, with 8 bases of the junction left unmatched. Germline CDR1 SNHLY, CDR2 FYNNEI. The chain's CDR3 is CASRPPGLAEYNEQFF. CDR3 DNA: TGTGCCAGCAGACCTCCGGGACTAGCGGAGTACAATGAGCAGTTCTTC.

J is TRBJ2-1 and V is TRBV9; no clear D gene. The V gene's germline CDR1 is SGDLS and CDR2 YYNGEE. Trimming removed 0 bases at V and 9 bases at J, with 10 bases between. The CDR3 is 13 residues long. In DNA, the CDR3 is TGTGCCAGCAGCGTAGGGTCGGAGCCTGAGCAGTTCTTC. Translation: CASSVGSEPEQFF.

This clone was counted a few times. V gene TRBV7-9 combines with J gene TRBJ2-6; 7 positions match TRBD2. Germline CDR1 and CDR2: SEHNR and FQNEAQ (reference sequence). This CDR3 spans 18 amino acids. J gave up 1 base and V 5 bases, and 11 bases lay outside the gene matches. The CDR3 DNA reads TGTGCCAGCAGCCCCGGGAGGTGGTATGAATCTGGGGCCAACGTCCTGACTTTC. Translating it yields CASSPGRWYESGANVLTF.

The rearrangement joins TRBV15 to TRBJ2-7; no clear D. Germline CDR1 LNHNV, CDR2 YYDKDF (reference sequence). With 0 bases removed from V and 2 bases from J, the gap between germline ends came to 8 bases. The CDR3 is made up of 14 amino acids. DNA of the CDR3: TGTGCCACCAGCAGAGATACGGCGGCCTACGAGCAGTACTTC. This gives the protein CATSRDTAAYEQYF.

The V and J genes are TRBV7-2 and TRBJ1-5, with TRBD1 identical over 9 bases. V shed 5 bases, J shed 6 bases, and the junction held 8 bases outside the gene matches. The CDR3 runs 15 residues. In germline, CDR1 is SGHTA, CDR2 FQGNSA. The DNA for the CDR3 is TGTGCCAGCAGCCAGGGACAGGGAGGGGGTCAGCCCCAGCATTTT. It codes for CASSQGQGGGQPQHF.

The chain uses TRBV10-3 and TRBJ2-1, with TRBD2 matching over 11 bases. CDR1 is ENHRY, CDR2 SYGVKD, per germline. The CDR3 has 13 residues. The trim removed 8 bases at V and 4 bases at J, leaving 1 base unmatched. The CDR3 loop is CAIGTSGYNEQFF. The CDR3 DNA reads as TGTGCCATCGGGACTAGCGGATACAATGAGCAGTTCTTC.

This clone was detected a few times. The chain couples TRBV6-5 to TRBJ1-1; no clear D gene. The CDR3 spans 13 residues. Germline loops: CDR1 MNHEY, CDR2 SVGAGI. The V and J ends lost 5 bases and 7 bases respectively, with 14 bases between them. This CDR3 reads CASSKTETVEAFF. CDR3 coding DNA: TGTGCCAGCAGTAAAACAGAGACGGTTGAAGCTTTCTTT.

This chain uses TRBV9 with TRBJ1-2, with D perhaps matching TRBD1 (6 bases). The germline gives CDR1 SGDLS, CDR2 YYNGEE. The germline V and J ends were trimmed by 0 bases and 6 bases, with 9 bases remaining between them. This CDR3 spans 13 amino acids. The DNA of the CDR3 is TGTGCCAGCAGCGTAGACAGGGTCCATGGCTACACCTTC. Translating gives CASSVDRVHGYTF. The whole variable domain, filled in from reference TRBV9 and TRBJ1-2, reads DSGVTQTPKHLITATGQRVTLRCSPRSGDLSVYWYQQSLDQGLQFLIQYYNGEERAKGNILERFSAQQFPDLHSELNLSSLELGDSALYFCASSVDRVHGYTFGSGTRLTVV.

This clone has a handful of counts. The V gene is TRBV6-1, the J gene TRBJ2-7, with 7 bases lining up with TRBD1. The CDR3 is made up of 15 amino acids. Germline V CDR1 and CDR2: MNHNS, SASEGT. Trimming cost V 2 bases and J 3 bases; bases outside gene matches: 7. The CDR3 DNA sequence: TGTGCCAGCAGTGAATCCTCCGCAGGGGGCTACGAGCAGTACTTC. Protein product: CASSESSAGGYEQYF.

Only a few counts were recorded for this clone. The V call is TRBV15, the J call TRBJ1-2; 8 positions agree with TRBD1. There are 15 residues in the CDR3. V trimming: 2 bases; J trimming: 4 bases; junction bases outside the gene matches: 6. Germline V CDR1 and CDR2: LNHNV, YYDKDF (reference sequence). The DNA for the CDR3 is TGTGCCACCAGCAGACAGGGGGCGCGTGTCTATGGCTACACCTTC. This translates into CATSRQGARVYGYTF.

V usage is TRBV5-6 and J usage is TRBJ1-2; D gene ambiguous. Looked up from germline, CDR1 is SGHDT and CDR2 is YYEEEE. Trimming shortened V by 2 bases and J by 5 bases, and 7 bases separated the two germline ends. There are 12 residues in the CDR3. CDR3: CASSFSGYGYTF. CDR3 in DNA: TGTGCCAGCAGCTTCTCGGGGTATGGCTACACCTTC.

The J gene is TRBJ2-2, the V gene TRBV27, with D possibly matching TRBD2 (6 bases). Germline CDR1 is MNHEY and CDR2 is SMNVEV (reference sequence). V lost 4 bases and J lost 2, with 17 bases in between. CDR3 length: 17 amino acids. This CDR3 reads CASSSIGTSLNTGELFF. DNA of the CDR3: TGTGCCAGCAGTTCCATTGGGACTTCTCTAAACACCGGGGAGCTGTTTTTT.

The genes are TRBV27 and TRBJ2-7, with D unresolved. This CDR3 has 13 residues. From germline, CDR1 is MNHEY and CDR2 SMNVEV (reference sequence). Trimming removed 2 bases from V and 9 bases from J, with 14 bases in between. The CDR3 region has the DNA TGTGCCAGCAGTTTAGGAGCCCTAAGTCCGCAGTACTTC. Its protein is CASSLGALSPQYF.

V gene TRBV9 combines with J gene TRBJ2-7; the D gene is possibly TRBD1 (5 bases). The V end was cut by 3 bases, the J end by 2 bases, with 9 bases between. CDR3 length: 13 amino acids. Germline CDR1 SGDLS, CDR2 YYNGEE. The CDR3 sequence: CASSEQDTYEQYF. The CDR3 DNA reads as TGTGCCAGCAGCGAACAGGATACCTACGAGCAGTACTTC.

CDR3 amino acids: CASTGGANQPQHF. In DNA form, the CDR3 reads TGTGCCAGCACCGGGGGGGCGAATCAGCCCCAGCATTTT. The chain carries TRBV6-1 and TRBJ1-5; D is perhaps TRBD1 (6 bases). Trimming removed 7 bases from V and 4 bases from J, with 11 bases in between. The V gene's germline CDR1 is MNHNS and CDR2 SASEGT. The CDR3 runs to 13 residues.

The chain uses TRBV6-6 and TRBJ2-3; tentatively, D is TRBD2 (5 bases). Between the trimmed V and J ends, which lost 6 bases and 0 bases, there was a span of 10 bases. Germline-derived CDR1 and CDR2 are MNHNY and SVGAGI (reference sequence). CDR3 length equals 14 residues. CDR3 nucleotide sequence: TGTGCCAGCAGATCTTGGACTAGCACAGATACGCAGTATTTT. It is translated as CASRSWTSTDTQYF.

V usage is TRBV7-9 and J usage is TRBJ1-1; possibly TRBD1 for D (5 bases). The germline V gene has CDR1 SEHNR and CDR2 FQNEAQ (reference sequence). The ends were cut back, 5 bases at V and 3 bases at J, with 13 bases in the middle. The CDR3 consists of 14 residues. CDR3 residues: CASSGPDSDTEAFF. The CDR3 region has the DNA TGTGCCAGCAGCGGTCCCGACAGTGACACTGAAGCTTTCTTT. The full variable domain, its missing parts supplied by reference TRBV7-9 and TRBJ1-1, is DTGVSQNPRHKITKRGQNVTFRCDPISEHNRLYWYRQTLGQGPEFLTYFQNEAQLEKSRLLSDRFSAERPKGSFSTLEIQRTEQGDSAMYLCASSGPDSDTEAFFGQGTRLTVV.

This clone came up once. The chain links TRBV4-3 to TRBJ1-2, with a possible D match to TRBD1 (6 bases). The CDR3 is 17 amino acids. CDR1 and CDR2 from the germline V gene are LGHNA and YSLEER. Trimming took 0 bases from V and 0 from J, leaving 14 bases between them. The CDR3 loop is CASSQETGRTANYGYTF. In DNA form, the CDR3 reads TGCGCCAGCAGCCAAGAAACCGGGCGGACAGCTAACTATGGCTACACCTTC.